This TCR beta chain was observed in a study of shared clonotypes between healthy human individuals (dated by TCRdb to 2018 to 2021). Context from the whole study: The cohort comprised two women and a few men aged 18 to 49 years. For each donor, CD4 naive and CD4 memory were each run on three plates, CD8 naive on two plates, and CD8 memory on one plate. Each donor's leukapheresis produced roughly between roughly 0.85 and 10 billion PBMCs. Libraries were prepared and TCR repertoires were sequenced by different laboratories using diverse techniques, in order to increase sequencing depth and limit assay-specific biases. To estimate repertoire size and how much clonotypes are shared between individuals, the study performed deep sequencing of blood TCR repertoires from 4 to 6 healthy adults.

CD8 naive samples consisted of CD45RO-negative cells that were positively selected for CCR7, yielding a CD45RA+CCR7+ population without TemRA cells. The donors were healthy, HIV-negative adults with no recently reported acute infections or vaccinations. All donors were Caucasian adults living in Nashville, Tennessee, USA. Blood was obtained by leukapheresis, after which PBMCs were separated by Ficoll-Histopaque density gradient centrifugation and cryopreserved in liquid nitrogen vapor phase. Analytical flow cytometry was used to check the purity and quantity of each magnetically sorted T cell population. Genomic DNA was isolated from each sorted fraction and quantified by UV absorbance on a Nanodrop 2000c. General conclusions and limits of the study: Rarefaction of sorted-subset datasets indicated incomplete sequencing despite the large sequencing depth. Because the study included a small number of donors, the genetic and exposure-history diversity represented was limited. Clonotypes shared by all four sorted-subset donors showed higher generation probabilities than non-shared clonotypes. Sampling was restricted to blood, and TCR repertoires in tissue are likely to differ from TCR repertoires in blood. Estimated clonotype richness was generally larger for naive than for memory subsets. When several donors were compared, the shared fraction of clonotypes was about 5% for naive CD4, roughly 3.3% for naive CD8, 2% to 2.5% for memory CD4, and about 0.36% for memory CD8. Pairwise subsampling indicated that sequencing depth was expected to affect the degree of clonotype sharing among donors.

The CDR3 starts with the cysteine, ends with the phenylalanine, and has 12 residues. Only the CDR3 region is kept as DNA, spanning 36 bases read in frame from base 1. The trim is 6 bases for V and 2 bases for J, with a gap of 8 bases between the germline ends. According to the germline V gene (reference sequence), CDR1 reads SEHNR and CDR2 reads FQNEAQ. TCR CDR3 regions were amplified from genomic DNA by multiplex PCR using the deep immunoSEQ assay. For each cell subset, the extracted genomic DNA was distributed evenly across all wells of several immunoSEQ 96-well plates, and each plate served as one replicate. For sorted subsets, each replicate PCR was loaded with around 200 ng genomic DNA, equivalent to approximately 27,000 T cell genomes. Purified libraries were measured with a Qubit 3.0 fluorometer, size-checked on a Bioanalyzer 2100, and measured again with the KAPA Library Quantification kit. Every immunoSEQ 96-well plate was sequenced on a separate single-read 150-cycle Illumina NextSeq 550 flow cell. Per the authors' processing: Because only junctional sequences without quality scores were contained in the immunoSEQ output, filtering matching that applied to full-length reads could not be performed. To assign V/J genes and CDR3, sequences were annotated using PyIR, a Python wrapper for IgBLAST v1.9, with IMGT germline references. Reads with weak V/J assignments (E-value above 1e-6), missing CDR3, stop codons, out-of-frame junctions, or ambiguous translated residues were removed. V3J clonotypes were defined as sequences sharing the same inferred V gene, J gene, and CDR3 amino acid sequence. Percentage overlap between repertoires was calculated by dividing the number of shared unique clonotypes by the size of the smaller repertoire. Repertoire richness was assessed with RTK rarefaction, the Chao1 estimator, and Recon v2.1 estimates of unobserved clonotypes. Generation probabilities were computed with OLGA for all TCRbeta clonotypes obtained by the gDNA method from a handful of donors. Entries here come from immuneACCESS through TCRdb and include only in-frame sequences with V and J called. Some clones fail to appear in such tables; in the studies checked, an unresolved V gene covers under half of the shortfall, and the cause of the remainder is unknown. For V, J and clone size, that table is used; D and trimming come from the DNA. This sample is represented by 550,000 to 600,000 clones; more than 95% of them were singletons. The ten largest clones add up to 0.3% of the sample.

On this clone itself: This clone's antigen is unknown. Base qualities were left out, and no much larger clone turns up one base away.

This TCR derives from a man aged 25 to 40 in good health. Sequenced: naive CD8+ T cells sorted from blood. Reading the label with the study, this specimen's cell subset or site is: CD45RA+CCR7+. The rearranged chain carries TRBV7-9 and TRBJ2-7, and the D gene may be TRBD1, 6 bases matching. The bases are TGTGCCAGCAGGACAGGAGCCTACGAGCAGTACTTC. Translated, it gives CASRTGAYEQYF.